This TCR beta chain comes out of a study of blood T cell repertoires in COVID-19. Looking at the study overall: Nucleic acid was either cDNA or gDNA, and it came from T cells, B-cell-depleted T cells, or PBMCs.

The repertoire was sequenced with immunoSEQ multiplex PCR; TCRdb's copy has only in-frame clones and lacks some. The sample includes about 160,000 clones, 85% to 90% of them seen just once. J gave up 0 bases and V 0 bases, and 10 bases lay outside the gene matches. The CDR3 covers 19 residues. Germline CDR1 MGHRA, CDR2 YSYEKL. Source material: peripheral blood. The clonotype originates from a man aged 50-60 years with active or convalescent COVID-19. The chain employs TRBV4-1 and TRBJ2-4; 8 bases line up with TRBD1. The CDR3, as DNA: TGCGCCAGCAGCCAAGATCGCGTGGGACAGGACCTAGCCAAAAACATTCAGTACTTC. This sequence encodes CASSQDRVGQDLAKNIQYF.